What follows describes a single T cell receptor beta chain. Amplification used 60 Vbeta primers and 13 Jbeta primers. TCRdb keeps only in-frame clones here, not all; method: immunoSEQ multiplex PCR. The sample consists of some 150,000 clones, more than 65% of them appearing once. The ends lost 2 bases at V and 4 bases at J; junction bases unmatched: 7. From germline, CDR1 is MDHEN and CDR2 SYDVKM. The CDR3 spans 18 residues. This sample was included in a study of cytomegalovirus exposure and HLA in healthy donors. This TCR was sampled from a man aged 45-65 years in good health and CMV-seropositive. The genes are TRBV28 and TRBJ2-1; 14 positions agree with TRBD2. The material sequenced was PBMCs. In DNA form, the CDR3 reads TGTGCCAGCAGTTTACTCCGAAGACTAGCGGGAGGGTACAATGAGCAGTTCTTC. Translation: CASSLLRRLAGGYNEQFF.